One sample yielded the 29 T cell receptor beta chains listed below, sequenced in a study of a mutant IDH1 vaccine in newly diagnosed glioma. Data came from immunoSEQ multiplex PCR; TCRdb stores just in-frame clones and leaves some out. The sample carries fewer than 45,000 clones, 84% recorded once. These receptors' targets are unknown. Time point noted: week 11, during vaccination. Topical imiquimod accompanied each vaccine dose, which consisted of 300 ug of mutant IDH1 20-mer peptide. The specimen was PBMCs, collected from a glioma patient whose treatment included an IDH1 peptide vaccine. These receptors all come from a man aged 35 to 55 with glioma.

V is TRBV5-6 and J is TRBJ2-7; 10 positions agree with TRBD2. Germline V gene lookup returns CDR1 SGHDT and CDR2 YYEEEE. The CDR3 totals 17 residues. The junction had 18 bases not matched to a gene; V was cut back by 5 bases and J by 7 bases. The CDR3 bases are TGTGCCAGCAGTCTTCCGGCTAGCGGGAGCCATCCGGGGGAGCAGTACTTC. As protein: CASSLPASGSHPGEQYF.

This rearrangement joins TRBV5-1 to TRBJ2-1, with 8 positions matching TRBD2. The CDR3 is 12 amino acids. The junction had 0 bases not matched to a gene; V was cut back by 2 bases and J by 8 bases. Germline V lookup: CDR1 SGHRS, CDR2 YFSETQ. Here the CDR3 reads CASSFGGDEQFF. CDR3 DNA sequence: TGCGCCAGCAGCTTCGGGGGGGATGAGCAGTTCTTC.

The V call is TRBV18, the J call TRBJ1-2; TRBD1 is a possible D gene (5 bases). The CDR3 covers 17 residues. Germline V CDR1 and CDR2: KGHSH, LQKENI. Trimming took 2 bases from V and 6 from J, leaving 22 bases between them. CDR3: CASSPGMGGPRGDGYTF. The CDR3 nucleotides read TGTGCCAGCTCACCAGGGATGGGGGGACCTCGTGGAGATGGCTACACCTTC.

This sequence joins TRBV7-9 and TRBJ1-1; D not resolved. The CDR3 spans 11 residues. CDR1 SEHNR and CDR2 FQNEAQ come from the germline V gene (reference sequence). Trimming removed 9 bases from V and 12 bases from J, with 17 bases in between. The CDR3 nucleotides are TGTGCCAGTCGAAAGGAGTCCCAGCCTTTCTTT. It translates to CASRKESQPFF.

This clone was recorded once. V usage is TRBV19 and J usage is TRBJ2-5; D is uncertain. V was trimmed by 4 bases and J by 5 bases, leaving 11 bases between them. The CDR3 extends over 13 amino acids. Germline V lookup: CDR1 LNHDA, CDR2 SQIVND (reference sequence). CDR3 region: CASSTRARETQYF. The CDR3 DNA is TGTGCCAGTAGTACCCGGGCCCGCGAGACCCAGTACTTC.

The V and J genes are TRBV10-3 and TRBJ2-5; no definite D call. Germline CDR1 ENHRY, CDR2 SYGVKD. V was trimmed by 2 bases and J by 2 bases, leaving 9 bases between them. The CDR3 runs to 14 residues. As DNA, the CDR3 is TGTGCCATCAGTGAGCAAGGGTTTCAAGAGACCCAGTACTTC. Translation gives CAISEQGFQETQYF.

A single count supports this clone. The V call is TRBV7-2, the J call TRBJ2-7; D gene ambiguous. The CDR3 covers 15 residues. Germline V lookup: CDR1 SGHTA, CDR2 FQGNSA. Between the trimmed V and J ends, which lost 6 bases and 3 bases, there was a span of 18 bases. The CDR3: CASSPSPGPGYEQYF. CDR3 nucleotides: TGTGCCAGCAGTCCATCCCCGGGCCCGGGCTACGAGCAGTACTTC.

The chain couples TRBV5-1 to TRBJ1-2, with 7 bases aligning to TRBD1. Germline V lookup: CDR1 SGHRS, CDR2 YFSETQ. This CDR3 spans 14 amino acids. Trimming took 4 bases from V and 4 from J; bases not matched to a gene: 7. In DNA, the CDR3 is TGCGCCAGCAGCGCCCGACAGGGACCCTATGGCTACACCTTC. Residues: CASSARQGPYGYTF.

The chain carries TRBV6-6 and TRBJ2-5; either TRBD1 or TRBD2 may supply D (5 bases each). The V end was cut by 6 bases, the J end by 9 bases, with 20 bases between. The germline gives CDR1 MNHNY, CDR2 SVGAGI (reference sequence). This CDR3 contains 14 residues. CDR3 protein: CASRRQNREGPQYF. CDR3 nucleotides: TGTGCCAGCAGGAGACAGAACAGAGAGGGACCCCAGTACTTC.

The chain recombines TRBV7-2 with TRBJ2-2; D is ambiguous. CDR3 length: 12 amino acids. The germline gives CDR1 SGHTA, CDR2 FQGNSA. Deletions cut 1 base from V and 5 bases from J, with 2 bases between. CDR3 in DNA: TGTGCCAGCAGCTTAGGAACCGGGGAGCTGTTTTTT. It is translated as CASSLGTGELFF.

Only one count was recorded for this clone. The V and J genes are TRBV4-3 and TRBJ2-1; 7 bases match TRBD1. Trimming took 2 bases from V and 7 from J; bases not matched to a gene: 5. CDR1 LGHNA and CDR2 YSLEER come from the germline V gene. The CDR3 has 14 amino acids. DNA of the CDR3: TGCGCCAGCAGCCAACAACAGGGGCGGAATGAGCAGTTCTTC. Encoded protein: CASSQQQGRNEQFF.

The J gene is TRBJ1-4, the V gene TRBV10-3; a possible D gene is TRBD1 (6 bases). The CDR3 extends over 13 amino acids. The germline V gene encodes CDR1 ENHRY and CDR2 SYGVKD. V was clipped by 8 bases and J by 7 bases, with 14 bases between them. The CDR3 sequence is CAIGRGQGEKLFF. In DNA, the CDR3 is TGTGCCATCGGACGGGGGCAAGGTGAAAAACTGTTTTTT.

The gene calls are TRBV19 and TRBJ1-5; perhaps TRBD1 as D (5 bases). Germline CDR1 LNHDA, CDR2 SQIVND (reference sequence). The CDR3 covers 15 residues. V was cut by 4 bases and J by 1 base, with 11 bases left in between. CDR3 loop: CASSSRGVSNQPQHF. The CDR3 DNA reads TGTGCCAGTAGTAGTCGAGGGGTAAGCAATCAGCCCCAGCATTTT.

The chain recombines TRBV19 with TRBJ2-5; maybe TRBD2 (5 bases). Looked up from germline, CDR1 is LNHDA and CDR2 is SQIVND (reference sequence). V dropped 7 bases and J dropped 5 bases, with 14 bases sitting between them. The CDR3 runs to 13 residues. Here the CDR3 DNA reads TGTGCCAGTACGACGGCAGGCGGGGAGACCCAGTACTTC. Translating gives CASTTAGGETQYF.

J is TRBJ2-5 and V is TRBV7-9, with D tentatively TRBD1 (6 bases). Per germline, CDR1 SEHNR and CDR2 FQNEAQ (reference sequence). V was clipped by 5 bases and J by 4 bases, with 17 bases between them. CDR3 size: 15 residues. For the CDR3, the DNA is TGTGCCAGCAGCCCGGCCCCAGGGGTTAGAGAGACCCAGTACTTC. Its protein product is CASSPAPGVRETQYF.

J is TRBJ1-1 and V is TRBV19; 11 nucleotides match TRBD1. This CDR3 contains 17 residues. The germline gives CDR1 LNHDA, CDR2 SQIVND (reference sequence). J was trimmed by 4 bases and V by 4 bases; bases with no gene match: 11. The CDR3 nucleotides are TGTGCCAGTAGTAGTGGACAGGGGGCAACGGGCGGCACTGAAGCTTTCTTT. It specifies CASSSGQGATGGTEAFF.

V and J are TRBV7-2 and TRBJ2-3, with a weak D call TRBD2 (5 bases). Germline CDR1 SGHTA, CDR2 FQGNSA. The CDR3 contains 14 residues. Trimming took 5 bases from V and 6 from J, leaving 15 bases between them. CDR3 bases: TGTGCCAGCAGCCGAGAGGGCCGGAGCGATACGCAGTATTTT. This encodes CASSREGRSDTQYF. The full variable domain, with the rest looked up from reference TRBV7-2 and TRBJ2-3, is GAGVSQSPSNKVTEKGKDVELRCDPISGHTALYWYRQSLGQGLEFLIYFQGNSAPDKSGLPSDRFSAERTGGSVSTLTIQRTQQEDSAVYLCASSREGRSDTQYFGPGTRLTVL.

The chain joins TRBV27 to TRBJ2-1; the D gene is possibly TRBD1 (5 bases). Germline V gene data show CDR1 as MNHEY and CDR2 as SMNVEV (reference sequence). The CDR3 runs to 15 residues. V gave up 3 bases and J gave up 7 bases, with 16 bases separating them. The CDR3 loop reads CASSLRQGTLNEQFF. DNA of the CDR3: TGTGCCAGCAGTTTGAGGCAGGGAACTTTAAATGAGCAGTTCTTC.

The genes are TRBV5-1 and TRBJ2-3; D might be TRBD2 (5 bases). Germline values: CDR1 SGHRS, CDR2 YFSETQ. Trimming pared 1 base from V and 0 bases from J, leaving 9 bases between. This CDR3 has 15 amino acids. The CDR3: CASSLKAGSTDTQYF. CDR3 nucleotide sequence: TGCGCCAGCAGCTTGAAGGCGGGTAGCACAGATACGCAGTATTTT.

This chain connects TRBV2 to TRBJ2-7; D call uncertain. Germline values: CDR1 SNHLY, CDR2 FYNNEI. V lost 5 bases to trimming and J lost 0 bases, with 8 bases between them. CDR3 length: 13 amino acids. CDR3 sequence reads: CASSIQTSYEQYF. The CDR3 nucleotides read TGTGCCAGCAGTATACAAACCTCCTACGAGCAGTACTTC.

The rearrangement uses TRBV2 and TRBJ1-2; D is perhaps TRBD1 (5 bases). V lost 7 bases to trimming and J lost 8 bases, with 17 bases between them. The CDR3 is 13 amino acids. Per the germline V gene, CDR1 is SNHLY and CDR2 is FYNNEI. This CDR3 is CASIFSTVYGYTF. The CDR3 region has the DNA TGTGCCAGCATCTTCTCGACAGTCTACGGCTACACCTTC.

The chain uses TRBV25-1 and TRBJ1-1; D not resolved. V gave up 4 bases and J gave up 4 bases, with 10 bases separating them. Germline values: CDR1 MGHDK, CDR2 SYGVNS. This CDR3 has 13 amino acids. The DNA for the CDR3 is TGTGCCAGCAGTGGGCCTCAGCGCACTGAAGCTTTCTTT. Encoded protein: CASSGPQRTEAFF.

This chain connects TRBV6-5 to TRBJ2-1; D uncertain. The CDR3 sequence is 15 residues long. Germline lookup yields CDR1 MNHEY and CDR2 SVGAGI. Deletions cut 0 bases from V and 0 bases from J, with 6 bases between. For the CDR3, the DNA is TGTGCCAGCAGTTACTCGGGCGGCTCCTACAATGAGCAGTTCTTC. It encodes CASSYSGGSYNEQFF.

As DNA, the CDR3 is TGCGCCAGCAGCCGACAGGGGGAAAACAATGAGCAGTTCTTC. Residues: CASSRQGENNEQFF. The chain recombines TRBV5-1 with TRBJ2-1; TRBD1 matches 9 bases. The CDR3 sequence is 14 residues long. V lost 4 bases to trimming and J lost 5 bases; unmatched junction nucleotides: 4. The V gene's germline CDR1 is SGHRS and CDR2 YFSETQ.

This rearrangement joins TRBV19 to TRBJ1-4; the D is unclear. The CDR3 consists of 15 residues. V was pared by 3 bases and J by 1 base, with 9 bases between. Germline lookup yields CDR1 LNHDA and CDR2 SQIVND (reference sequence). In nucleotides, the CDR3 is TGTGCCAGTAGTATGATTTTGGGAACTAATGAAAAACTGTTTTTT. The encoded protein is CASSMILGTNEKLFF.

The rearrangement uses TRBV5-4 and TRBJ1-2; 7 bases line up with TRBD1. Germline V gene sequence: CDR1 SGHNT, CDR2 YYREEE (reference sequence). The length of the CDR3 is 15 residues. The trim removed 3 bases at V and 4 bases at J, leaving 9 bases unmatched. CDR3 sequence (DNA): TGTGCCAGCAGCTACCGACAGGGAGGGGTCTATGGCTACACCTTC. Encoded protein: CASSYRQGGVYGYTF.

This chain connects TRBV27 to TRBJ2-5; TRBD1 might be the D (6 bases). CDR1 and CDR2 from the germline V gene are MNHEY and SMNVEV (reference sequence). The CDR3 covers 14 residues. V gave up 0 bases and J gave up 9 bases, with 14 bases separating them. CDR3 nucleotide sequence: TGTGCCAGCAGTTTATCCAGGGGCCGAGCATCCCAGTACTTC. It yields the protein CASSLSRGRASQYF.

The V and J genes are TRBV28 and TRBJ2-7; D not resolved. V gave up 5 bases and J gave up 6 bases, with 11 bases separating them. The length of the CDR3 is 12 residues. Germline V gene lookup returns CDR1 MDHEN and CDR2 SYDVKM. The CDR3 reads CASSTSRREQYF. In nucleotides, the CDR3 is TGTGCCAGCAGTACTTCCCGACGCGAGCAGTACTTC.

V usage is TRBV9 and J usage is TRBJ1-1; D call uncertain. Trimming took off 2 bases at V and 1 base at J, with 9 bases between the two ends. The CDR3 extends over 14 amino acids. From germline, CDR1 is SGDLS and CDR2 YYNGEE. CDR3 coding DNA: TGTGCCAGCAGCGTCCTACAAGAGAACACTGAAGCTTTCTTT. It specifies CASSVLQENTEAFF.